The T cell receptor (beta chain) described here comes from a study of graft-versus-host responses after intestinal transplantation. Study-level information: Those transplanted obtained multivisceral, liver-intestinal, or isolated intestinal grafts.

A word on this clone: Antigen: not known.

The CDR3 consists of 16 residues. The germline gives CDR1 SGHTA, CDR2 FQGNSA. Germline trimming cut 8 bases from V and 1 base from J; bases unmatched to any gene: 10. Here immunoSEQ multiplex PCR was the method, and the copy in TCRdb shows in-frame clones only, minus some. The profile shows around 76,000 clones, just under 95% of them singletons. Study-wide findings and caveats: Levels of circulating GvH clones at their peak were associated with early post-transplant HvG declines. Researchers found GvH clones in recipient marrow, and some showed up first in ileum or blood.

The chain joins TRBV7-2 to TRBJ2-2; 7 bases match TRBD2. The source material was unstimulated CD8+ T cells sorted from spleen or lymph node cells, sampled before intestinal transplant. The origin of this receptor is a human donor who received an intestinal transplant. The CDR3 DNA follows: TGTGCCAGCGGATTGAATCCTAGCGGGAACACCGGGGAGCTGTTTTTT. Residues: CASGLNPSGNTGELFF.